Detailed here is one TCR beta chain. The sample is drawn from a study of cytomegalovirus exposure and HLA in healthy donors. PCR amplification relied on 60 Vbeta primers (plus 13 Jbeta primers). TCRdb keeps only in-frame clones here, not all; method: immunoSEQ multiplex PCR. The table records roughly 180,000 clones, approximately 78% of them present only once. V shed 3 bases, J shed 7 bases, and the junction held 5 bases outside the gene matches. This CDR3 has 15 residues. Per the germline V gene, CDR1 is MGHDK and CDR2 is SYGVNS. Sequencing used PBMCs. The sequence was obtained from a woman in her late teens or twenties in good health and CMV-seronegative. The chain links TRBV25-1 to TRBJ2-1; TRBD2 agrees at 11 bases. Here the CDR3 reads CASSDTSGSGNEQFF. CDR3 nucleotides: TGTGCCAGCAGTGATACTAGCGGGAGCGGTAATGAGCAGTTCTTC.